This record looks at one T cell receptor (beta chain) sequence and its context. Its antigen remains unidentified. The input lacks base qualities; no much larger clone sits a single base away. Inclusive of the bounding cysteine and phenylalanine, the CDR3 is 15 residues long. Only CDR3 DNA remains: 45 bases, in frame from the first base. Between the V and J ends, shortened by 7 bases and 0 bases respectively, the junction contains 13 bases. This entry belongs to a study of cytomegalovirus exposure and HLA in healthy donors (dated by TCRdb to about 2017). For the wider study: An earlier analysis of approximately 640 of the donors reported approximately 300 Gb of sequence data and 100 million to 140 million unique TCR beta sequences from 150 million to 200 million T cells. An early release covering around 630 HLA-typed donors comprised about 310 gigabases of sequencing data and tens of millions of unique TCR sequences. The genetic ancestry cluster associated with self-reported Caucasian donors included approximately 85% of the roughly 400 genotyped donors. The study was designed to test whether signatures of past pathogen exposure could be identified by cataloging public T cell receptors. The T cell repertoires of 666 subjects were profiled by immunosequencing and related to cytomegalovirus serostatus. Along with the roughly 700-subject first cohort, a separate validation cohort of over 90 different subjects was used. To predict cytomegalovirus infection status, the study combined high-throughput TCR immunosequencing, statistical association of individual TCRs with disease status, and machine learning. To study patterns of TCR occurrence, a later analysis re-analyzed previously published TCR beta repertoires from 500 to 850 donors and added high-resolution HLA genotyping. The later analysis used no new phenotypic data to find candidate immune exposures, relying instead on TCR beta sequences and their occurrence across donors. In an earlier analysis of 587 of the donors, high-throughput TCR beta sequencing was used to judge whether each TCR beta V gene segment behaved as functional or pseudogenic. Donor age, sex, ethnicity and CMV serostatus were compiled together with the repertoire data. A later genetic analysis took genome-wide SNP genotypes for about 55% of the roughly 700 donors and used that subset as a discovery cohort. All discovery cohort repertoires had been generated on a single sequencing platform. Class I and class II HLA loci were covered by the typing at four-digit resolution. The number of donors typed differed by locus, with about 629-630 for A, B, C, DRB1 and DQB1, 522 for DQA1, 600 to 610 for DPA1, and roughly 450 for DPB1. Four to six DR-DQ haplotypes were handled as single units for association and clustering, since linkage in the cohort was strong. Among 300 to 450 genotyped donors of the cohort, an average of roughly 240,000 unique TCR beta nucleotide sequences were sequenced per donor, 15% to 20% of them non-productive. What the authors observed across the whole study: In vitro tests confirmed that a few of the cytomegalovirus-associated TCR beta chains recognize cytomegalovirus antigens. V-gene and J-gene trimming of TCR beta chains was associated with a missense DCLRE1C variant in a later genetic analysis, and the association was replicated in an independent cohort. Sequencing depth was assumed to be roughly uniform across donors in the presence/absence analyses, though that assumption may not hold. In a later analysis, the rate of TCR association differed among HLA loci, with DRB1 alleles having the most associated TCRs and HLA-C alleles having the fewest. In an earlier analysis of 500 to 650 of the donors, most TCR beta V segments appeared in productive rearrangements about 87% or about 30% of the time, broadly matching IMGT annotations. Strong co-occurrence of HLA alleles, especially DR and DQ, made assigning TCR associations to individual alleles difficult. A further reported finding was that TCR beta sequences accurately predicted the HLA-A and HLA-B alleles for most subjects in the first cohort. Most TCR sequences were seen in very few donors, while some public TCRs were found in many individuals. Most CMV-associated TCR beta chains appeared to be HLA-restricted in a later analysis, and the HLA associations seemed to be driven largely by CMV exposure. The earlier analysis of about 600 of the donors excluded some 15 rarely observed V segments, including chromosome 9 orphons, because counts were too low. The authors suggested that the approach could potentially be extended to other disease states and immunological phenotypes. HLA typing was unavailable for some donors at each locus, so association tests used only the typed subset. A later genetic analysis reported fewer N-insertions in productive TCRs among donors in an Asian-associated ancestry cluster than the roughly 700-donor mean. A cluster of highly shared sequence variants was judged likely to represent a technical artifact of the sequencing pipeline. In a later analysis, HLA-associated TCR beta chains showed more clonal expansion and lower generation probabilities than non-associated chains that were equally common. In a later analysis, several top co-occurrence clusters were reported to appear linked to parvovirus B19, influenza, CMV and Epstein-Barr virus. In the study, some 160 TCR beta chains were listed as associated with cytomegalovirus. The classifier was reported to diagnose cytomegalovirus status with high specificity and sensitivity in both the original and validation cohorts. Some IMGT-functional V segments, including TRBV6-2 and TRBV6-3, could not be told apart with the 87-base-pair reads, so those segments were excluded. Correlated functional status among segregating V segments might reflect linkage disequilibrium, but an unknown experimental factor could not be ruled out. For the cohort, immune exposure information was limited to CMV serostatus. A later analysis associated 15,000 to 20,000 TCR beta sequences with specific HLA alleles at a false discovery rate of 0.05. In this cohort, only TCR beta chains were sequenced, and detectable features were limited by the absence of alpha or paired-chain data.

The cohort comprised 550 to 700 healthy bone marrow donors. At the time of sampling, every cohort member was nominally healthy, though immune exposures that went unrecorded were likely present. The donor was CMV seronegative and was included in the group of around 320 seronegative cohort members. Every donor gave a peripheral blood sample, and the peripheral blood mononuclear cells from that sample were used for TCR beta sequencing. Genomic DNA extraction from the blood cell samples was performed with the Qiagen DNeasy Blood Extraction Kit. Libraries came from the immunoSEQ multiplex PCR assay. For the multiplex PCR, a mixture combining 60 forward primers for TCR Vbeta segments and 13 reverse primers for TCR Jbeta segments was used. The CDR3 region of rearranged TCR beta genes was amplified from genomic DNA by a multiplex PCR assay. Amplified TCR beta libraries were sequenced as 87-base-pair reads on the Illumina HiSeq System. The study's processing was this. In a later analysis, tens of millions of unique TCR beta chains were counted across the approximately 640 repertoires, and roughly 11 million of these chains were shared by at least two donors. Raw reads were error-corrected and collapsed into unique sequences with a nearest-neighbor algorithm that merged closely related sequences to remove PCR and sequencing errors. V, D and J gene segments were assigned by aligning CDR3 sequences to IMGT reference sequences. For a sequence to be retained, a match of at least six nucleotides to both a V gene segment and a J gene segment was required. Rearrangements were classified as productive when the CDR3 lacked stop codons and remained in frame with V and J, and all other rearrangements were classified as non-productive. CDR3 was defined according to IMGT convention as the region running from the second conserved V-encoded cysteine to the conserved J-encoded phenylalanine. In an earlier analysis of 500 to 650 of the donors, sequences lacking an unambiguous match to a single V gene segment were excluded. In an earlier analysis of about 590 of the donors, a V segment was called functional when productive rearrangements were above 56.7%, and segregating when the standard deviation between donors exceeded 5%. A statistical classification framework was built for diagnosing cytomegalovirus status from the catalog of TCR beta chain sequences. V and J gene assignment, in a later analysis, came from comparing TCR nucleotide sequences with IMGT/GENE-DB human TR gene sequences. A later analysis assigned CDR3 sequences and most-parsimonious VDJ recombination scenarios with the TCRdist pipeline. In a later analysis, each TCR beta chain was defined by its CDR3 amino acid sequence together with its V-gene family, and reads lacking a unique V-gene family were excluded. To address suspected cross-contamination and a sequencing artifact, a later analysis removed roughly 640 highly shared, low-generation-probability nucleotide sequences. A later analysis calculated a clonal expansion index for each public chain from normalized within-repertoire ranks of inferred template counts. In a later analysis, generation probabilities were computed with a VDJ recombination model fitted to out-of-frame rearrangements, and the resulting probabilities were checked against IGoR. In a later analysis, TCR-TCR, TCR-HLA and TCR-CMV co-occurrence was scored with hypergeometric tests, and a repertoire-size bias correction was applied to TCR pairs. In a later analysis, false discovery rates were estimated by permuting HLA or CMV assignments 20 times. In a later analysis, co-occurring TCRs were grouped with DBSCAN, and TCRdist sequence similarity was added when clustering was performed within HLA-allele-positive subsets. Co-occurrence clustering excluded repertoires with fewer than 30,000 or more than 120,000 public chains, plus five with anomalous nucleotide sharing. The table comes from immuneACCESS by way of TCRdb, which keeps in-frame sequences with V and J called. Part of the clones is missing from these tables; in studies checked, under half for an unresolved V gene and the rest for unknown reasons. Clonal size and the V and J genes are those of that table, whereas D and trimming came from the DNA. The sample table shows about 76,000 clones, and about four fifths are seen once. Under 2% of the sample is taken by the ten largest.

Sequencing was done on a sample of PBMCs. The sequence is built from TRBV23-1 and TRBJ1-5, with the D gene uncertain. TRBV23-1 is identified as an open reading frame with a role that is uncertain. The source is a woman in her twenties or thirties in good health and CMV-seronegative. The sequenced DNA is TGCGCCAGCACCACGGGAGGAAGTAGCAATCAGCCCCAGCATTTT. Its coded protein is CASTTGGSSNQPQHF.